The 23 T cell receptor beta chains below all came from one sample that was sequenced in a study of read filtering for tumor transcriptome and immune sequencing. This library used roughly 370 ng RNA and molecular barcoded adaptors spanning alpha/delta and beta/gamma chains. MiXCR was run by TCRdb on the reads, yielding one entry per CDR3 protein. The table includes 12,000 to 15,000 distinct CDR3 sequences, roughly 22% detected once. Material for sequencing was a population of CD138-negative cells sorted from bone marrow. These TCRs come from a donor at least 40 years old with multiple myeloma.

The CDR3 region has the DNA TGTGCCTGGAGTGAGTACCAAGAGACCCAGTACTTC. Its protein product is CAWSEYQETQYF. The chain couples TRBV30 to TRBJ2-5, with unresolved D. The CDR3 has 12 amino acids. V lost 1 base, J lost 0 bases, and 3 bases lay in between. CDR1 and CDR2 from the germline V gene are GTSNPN and SVGIG (reference sequence).

The sample holds a few counts of this clonotype. The V call is TRBV6-5, the J call TRBJ1-2; D remains unclear. V lost 0 bases to trimming and J lost 8 bases, with 7 bases between them. Germline V lookup: CDR1 MNHEY, CDR2 SVGAGI. This CDR3 region has 12 residues. In DNA, the CDR3 is TGTGCCAGCAGTTACTCGCCTTTCGGCTACACCTTC. As protein: CASSYSPFGYTF.

On this clonotype itself: A much larger clone is a single base away; this may be a read error. The chain uses TRBV14 and TRBJ2-1; D unclear. Germline V lookup: CDR1 SGHDN, CDR2 FVKESK. This CDR3 region has 15 residues. DNA for the CDR3: TGTGCCAGCAGCAAATACCTTAGCTCCTACGATGAGCAGTTCTTC. Translation gives CASSKYLSSYDEQFF. Using reference TRBV14 and TRBJ2-1 for the parts outside the CDR3, the full variable domain is EAGVTQFPSHSVIEKGQTVTLRCDPISGHDNLYWYRRVMGKEIKFLLHFVKESKQDESGMPNNRFLAERTGGTYSTLKVQPAELEDSGVYFCASSKYLSSYDEQFFGPGTRLTVL.

This clonotype was detected ten times or more. The chain recombines TRBV7-9 with TRBJ2-1; D is undetermined. The length of the CDR3 is 17 residues. V was trimmed by 3 bases and J by 3 bases, leaving 18 bases between them. Looked up from germline, CDR1 is SEHNR and CDR2 is FQNEAQ (reference sequence). The CDR3 nucleotides are TGTGCCAGCAGCTTGGCGCGTGCGGCACGTAACTACAATGAGCAGTTCTTC. Translating it yields CASSLARAARNYNEQFF.

This clonotype has just a few counts. V gene TRBV10-3 combines with J gene TRBJ2-7; D is unclear. Trimming took off 7 bases at V and 3 bases at J, with 16 bases between the two ends. Germline V CDR1 and CDR2: ENHRY, SYGVKD. This CDR3 spans 14 amino acids. This CDR3 reads CAIKEDLTFYEQYF. The DNA for the CDR3 is TGTGCCATCAAAGAGGATCTGACCTTCTACGAGCAGTACTTC.

The chain has TRBV19 and TRBJ2-1; D possibly matches TRBD1 or TRBD2 (5 bases each). The germline V gene has CDR1 LNHDA and CDR2 SQIVND (reference sequence). With 6 bases removed from V and 0 bases from J, the gap between germline ends came to 9 bases. The CDR3 consists of 14 residues. This chain's CDR3 is CASRGDSSYNEQFF. DNA for the CDR3: TGTGCCAGTAGGGGGGATTCCTCCTACAATGAGCAGTTCTTC.

This clonotype was found a few times. DNA of the CDR3: TGTGCCACCAGCAGGGGGACAGGGATCGTTACGCAGTATTTT. Its protein product is CATSRGTGIVTQYF. V and J are TRBV15 and TRBJ2-3, with TRBD1 matching over 9 bases. The ends lost 3 bases at V and 8 bases at J; junction bases unmatched: 6. Germline CDR1 is LNHNV and CDR2 is YYDKDF (reference sequence). This CDR3 comprises 14 residues.

This clonotype is medium-sized in the sample. The chain has TRBV2 and TRBJ2-1, with D tentatively TRBD2 (5 bases). V shed 6 bases and J shed 4 bases, with 19 bases lying between them. CDR1 and CDR2 (germline): SNHLY, FYNNEI. The CDR3 contains 16 residues. This CDR3 reads CASSPSSGGFYNEQFF. CDR3 nucleotide sequence: TGTGCCAGCAGCCCATCGAGCGGTGGGTTTTACAATGAGCAGTTCTTC.

This clonotype has just a few counts. The J gene is TRBJ2-3, the V gene TRBV24-1, with unresolved D. Trimming removed 7 bases from V and 0 bases from J, with 4 bases in between. Germline CDR1 KGHDR, CDR2 SFDVKD. The CDR3 extends over 12 amino acids. Here the CDR3 reads CATSLSTDTQYF. The CDR3 DNA reads as TGTGCCACCAGCCTTAGCACAGATACGCAGTATTTT.

This rearrangement joins TRBV5-1 to TRBJ1-6; 9 bases line up with TRBD1. CDR1 is SGHRS, CDR2 YFSETQ, per germline. The CDR3 is 15 amino acids. The V segment lost 4 bases and the J segment 13 bases; nucleotides outside the gene matches: 12. Here the CDR3 DNA reads TGCGCCAGCAGCCCACGGGACAGGGAAAGCCCGCCCCTCCACTTT. Amino acids: CASSPRDRESPPLHF.

The V and J genes are TRBV20-1 and TRBJ1-1; the D is unclear. The germline V and J ends were trimmed by 4 bases and 0 bases, with 12 bases remaining between them. The CDR3 length is 14 residues. Germline CDR1 DFQATT, CDR2 SNEGSKA (reference sequence). CDR3 region: CSAMGALVNTEAFF. CDR3 nucleotides: TGCAGTGCTATGGGCGCCTTAGTGAACACTGAAGCTTTCTTT.

This clonotype was picked up many times. V is TRBV4-2 and J is TRBJ2-7, with 7 nucleotides matching TRBD2. CDR3 length equals 16 residues. The V gene's germline CDR1 is LGHNA and CDR2 YNFKEQ. V gave up 0 bases and J gave up 2 bases; unmatched junction bases: 7. The CDR3 here is CASSQDASGTTYEQYF. The CDR3, as DNA: TGTGCCAGCAGCCAAGATGCTAGCGGAACAACCTACGAGCAGTACTTC.

Many counts were recorded for this clonotype. V gene TRBV29-1 combines with J gene TRBJ2-3, with D possibly being TRBD2 (5 bases). V lost 3 bases to trimming and J lost 2 bases, with 12 bases between them. This CDR3 is 14 amino acids long. Per germline, CDR1 SQVTM and CDR2 ANQGSEA. DNA for the CDR3: TGCAGCGTTGATGAAGTGACTACCACAGATACGCAGTATTTT. Residues: CSVDEVTTTDTQYF.

This clonotype was counted ten times or more. The rearrangement joins TRBV7-2 to TRBJ2-3, with D unresolved. Trimming shortened V by 5 bases and J by 6 bases, and 9 bases separated the two germline ends. The germline CDR1 and CDR2 sequences are SGHTA and FQGNSA. CDR3 size: 12 residues. The CDR3 bases are TGTGCCAGCAGCCATCTGGGGGATACGCAGTATTTT. This translates into CASSHLGDTQYF.

The rearrangement uses TRBV7-3 and TRBJ2-5; 9 bases align to TRBD2. V lost 2 bases to trimming and J lost 5 bases; unmatched junction nucleotides: 12. The length of the CDR3 is 17 residues. Germline V CDR1 and CDR2: SGHTA, FQGTGA. The DNA for the CDR3 is TGTGCCAGCAGCTTAGGATTAGCGGGAGTCTTTGGGGAGACCCAGTACTTC. This translates into CASSLGLAGVFGETQYF.

This chain links TRBV7-8 with TRBJ1-1; D may be TRBD1 (6 bases). From germline, CDR1 is SGHVS and CDR2 FQNEAQ. Trimming took 5 bases from V and 6 from J, leaving 13 bases between them. This CDR3 comprises 13 residues. The CDR3 region is CASSPLGGPEAFF. CDR3 nucleotide sequence: TGTGCCAGCAGCCCCTTGGGGGGCCCTGAAGCTTTCTTT.

This clonotype appeared many times. A junction boundary mismatches the germline segment, possibly from a read error. The V gene is TRBV11-1, the J gene TRBJ2-1; D might be TRBD1 (5 bases). Looked up from germline, CDR1 is SGHAT and CDR2 is FQDESV (reference sequence). This CDR3 comprises 13 residues. CDR3 sequence (DNA): TGTGCCAGCGGCTTCAGGGAATTGAATGAGCAGTTCTTC. It codes for CASGFRELNEQFF.

By share, this clonotype ranks as medium-sized. The rearrangement joins TRBV30 to TRBJ2-1; D uncertain. Trimming removed 0 bases from V and 7 bases from J, with 7 bases in between. The CDR3 has 12 residues. Per the germline V gene, CDR1 is GTSNPN and CDR2 is SVGIG (reference sequence). The CDR3 region has the DNA TGTGCCTGGAGTGTGAGCTGGAATGAGCAGTTCTTC. Its translation is CAWSVSWNEQFF.

The sample holds many counts of this clonotype. CDR3 amino acids: CASSFGLAGGFYNEQFF. The CDR3 coding sequence is TGTGCCAGCAGCTTCGGACTAGCGGGGGGTTTCTACAATGAGCAGTTCTTC. V is TRBV7-6 and J is TRBJ2-1, with 14 nucleotides matching TRBD2. This CDR3 has 17 amino acids. V lost 3 bases and J lost 3; bases outside the gene matches: 4. CDR1 and CDR2 from the germline V gene are SGHVS and FNYEAQ.

There are many counts of this clonotype. V is TRBV20-1 and J is TRBJ2-1, with D possibly matching TRBD2 (5 bases). From germline, CDR1 is DFQATT and CDR2 SNEGSKA (reference sequence). There are 15 residues in the CDR3. Trimming shortened V by 3 bases and J by 7 bases, and 19 bases separated the two germline ends. The CDR3: CSASGSGGLVNEQFF. The CDR3 DNA is TGCAGTGCTAGTGGTTCCGGCGGGTTAGTAAATGAGCAGTTCTTC.

On this clonotype: A far larger clone is one nucleotide away, so this likely arose from a read error. CDR3 DNA sequence: TGTGCCAGCAGTCACTCTCCACGGGACAGCCATCGGGGGGCCAACGTCCTGACTTTC. This codes for CASSHSPRDSHRGANVLTF. The V and J genes are TRBV6-5 and TRBJ2-6; 7 bases align to TRBD1. CDR3 size: 19 residues. Per the germline V gene, CDR1 is MNHEY and CDR2 is SVGAGI.

This clonotype was found many times. V and J are TRBV2 and TRBJ1-4, with D uncertain. V gave up 4 bases and J gave up 7 bases, with 10 bases separating them. The CDR3 is 13 residues long. Germline V lookup: CDR1 SNHLY, CDR2 FYNNEI. This CDR3 reads CASSGQLGEKLFF. The CDR3 region has the DNA TGTGCCAGCAGTGGCCAGCTTGGTGAAAAACTGTTTTTT.

In this sample, this clonotype turned up many times. The CDR3 sequence is CASSLDSGGSSYEQYF. The CDR3 nucleotides read TGTGCCAGCAGCTTAGATTCTGGAGGGAGCTCCTACGAGCAGTACTTC. V gene TRBV7-2 combines with J gene TRBJ2-7; TRBD2 is a possible D gene (6 bases). Germline V gene lookup returns CDR1 SGHTA and CDR2 FQGNSA. The V end was cut by 1 base, the J end by 0 bases, with 13 bases between. The CDR3 spans 16 residues.